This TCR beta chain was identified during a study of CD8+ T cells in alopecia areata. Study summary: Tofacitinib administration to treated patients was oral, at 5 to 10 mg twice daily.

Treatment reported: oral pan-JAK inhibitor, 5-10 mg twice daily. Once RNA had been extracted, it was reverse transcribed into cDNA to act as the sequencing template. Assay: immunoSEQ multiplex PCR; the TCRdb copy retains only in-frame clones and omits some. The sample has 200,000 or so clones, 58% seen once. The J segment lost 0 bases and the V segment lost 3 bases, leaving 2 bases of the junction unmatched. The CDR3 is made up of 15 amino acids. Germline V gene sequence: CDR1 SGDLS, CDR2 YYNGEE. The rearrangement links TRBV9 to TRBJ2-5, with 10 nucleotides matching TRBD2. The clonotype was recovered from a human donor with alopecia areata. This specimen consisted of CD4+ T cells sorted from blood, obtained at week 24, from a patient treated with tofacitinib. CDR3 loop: CASSGTSGNQETQYF. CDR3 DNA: TGTGCCAGCAGCGGGACTAGCGGAAACCAAGAGACCCAGTACTTC.